This T cell receptor (beta chain) was obtained from a study of OX40 agonist ivuxolimab in advanced cancers. Study observations and caveats: Averaging showed that CD8+ T cells had more expanded clones than CD4+ did. Both blood CD4+ and CD8+ T cells showed clonal growth by week 6 at 0.1 to 3.0 mg/kg.

Only in-frame clones appear in the TCRdb table, and some are missing; sequencing was by immunoSEQ multiplex PCR. This sample has tens of thousands of clones, with around 90% found just once. The germline CDR1 and CDR2 sequences are SGHTA and FQGNSA. The CDR3 length is 16 residues. The ends were cut back, 5 bases at V and 1 base at J, with 14 bases in the middle. Points on this clone: Its antigen is not known.

Excluded were patients having autoimmune disease history or systemic immunosuppression. Sequenced material: CD4+ or CD8+ T cells sorted from blood, taken in a trial of the OX40 agonist ivuxolimab. V usage is TRBV7-2 and J usage is TRBJ1-4; D remains ambiguous. The TCR was taken from an adult with an advanced solid tumor such as melanoma, head and neck, liver or kidney cancer. The CDR3 DNA reads TGTGCCAGCAGCCTGTCCTCGACCTTAACTAATGAAAAACTGTTTTTT. It specifies CASSLSSTLTNEKLFF. Based on the CDR3 plus reference TRBV7-2 and TRBJ1-4, the full variable domain is GAGVSQSPSNKVTEKGKDVELRCDPISGHTALYWYRQSLGQGLEFLIYFQGNSAPDKSGLPSDRFSAERTGGSVSTLTIQRTQQEDSAVYLCASSLSSTLTNEKLFFGSGTQLSVL.